A selection of T cell receptor beta chains follows, all from one sample in a study of cytomegalovirus exposure and HLA in healthy donors. The data were produced by immunoSEQ multiplex PCR, yet TCRdb's version contains in-frame clones alone and is incomplete. The sample contains 150,000 to 200,000 clones, around 80% of which appear only once. The sequencing sample was made of PBMCs. All receptors derive from a male donor in good health and CMV-seropositive. Each CDR3 is given with its conserved first and last residue. A D gene is named only where the DNA matches it firmly. Some rows mark clone size as missing; the rest say once, few, many or name a class of expanded clone.

d_call clone_size j_call v_call cdr3_nt cdr3_aa
NA few TRBJ2-4 TRBV7-8 TGTGCCAGCAGCGCGCCCAGGGTGTCCAAAAACATTCAGTACTTC CASSAPRVSKNIQYF
TRBD1 NA TRBJ1-2 TRBV29-1 TGCAGCGTTGAAGGGGGGGGACAGGTCTATGGCTACACCTTC CSVEGGGQVYGYTF
TRBD2 few TRBJ2-1 TRBV6-5 TGTGCCAGCAGTTACGCGGGGACTAGCGGGGCCCAGGAGCAGTTCTTC CASSYAGTSGAQEQFF
TRBD1 NA TRBJ2-3 TRBV6-6 TGTGCCAGCAGTTCCGGACAGGGACCAGATACGCAGTATTTT CASSSGQGPDTQYF
TRBD1 NA TRBJ1-2 TRBV2 TGTGCCAGCAAGCTCACAGGGGTCTATGGCTACACCTTC CASKLTGVYGYTF
NA NA TRBJ2-7 TRBV18 TGTGCCAGCTCTAACCCAGGGGGCGGTGGAGCGGGAGGCTACGAGCAGTACTTC CASSNPGGGGAGGYEQYF
TRBD2 NA TRBJ2-1 TRBV19 TGTGCCAGTAGTCACCTAGCGGGCCCAGGAGGGCAGTTCTTC CASSHLAGPGGQFF
NA NA TRBJ1-1 TRBV18 TGTGCCAGCTCCGGCAGCCGGGGGGCTGGAACTGAAGCTTTCTTT CASSGSRGAGTEAFF
NA NA TRBJ2-3 TRBV19 TGTGCCAGTAGTATAACCAGGGGTAGCACAGATACGCAGTATTTT CASSITRGSTDTQYF
TRBD1 NA TRBJ1-4 TRBV9 TGTGCCAGCAGCGGGCCCGGACAGGGGGCTGATGAAAAACTGTTTTTT CASSGPGQGADEKLFF
TRBD1 NA TRBJ1-1 TRBV19 TGTGCCAGTAGTACGGACAGGGCGAACACTGAAGCTTTCTTT CASSTDRANTEAFF
TRBD1 NA TRBJ2-7 TRBV6-5 TGTGCCAGCAGTCTCTCACAGGGGGGCTCCTACGAGCAGTACTTC CASSLSQGGSYEQYF
NA NA TRBJ2-1 TRBV20-1 TGCAGTGTTCTTTACAATGAGCAGTTCTTC CSVLYNEQFF
NA NA TRBJ2-1 TRBV7-9 TGTGCCAGCAGCACCAGGGAGCAGTTCTTC CASSTREQFF
NA once TRBJ2-7 TRBV6-6 TGTGCCAGCAGGGGACTGTCGAGCTCCTACGAGCAGTACTTC CASRGLSSSYEQYF
TRBD2 NA TRBJ2-5 TRBV5-1 TGCGCCAGCAGTCCGGCGGCTAGCGGAGCCCGAGAGACCCAGTACTTC CASSPAASGARETQYF
TRBD2 NA TRBJ2-7 TRBV5-5 TGTGCCAGCAGCCCCTCCGGGGGGGTCCCAACCTACGAGCAGTACTTC CASSPSGGVPTYEQYF
NA NA TRBJ1-2 TRBV4-1 TGCGCCAGCAGCGACGAAAGACAGGTGGCAGACTATGGCTACACCTTC CASSDERQVADYGYTF
NA NA TRBJ1-1 TRBV5-1 TGCGCCAGCAGCTTGGCCAGAGCGGGGTACACTGAAGCTTTCTTT CASSLARAGYTEAFF
NA NA TRBJ2-2 TRBV5-1 TGCGCCAGCAGCTTGGGAACTGCCGGGGAGCTGTTTTTT CASSLGTAGELFF
TRBD2 NA TRBJ2-7 TRBV2 TGTGCCAGCAGCCCGACTAGCGGGAGCCCCCACGAGCAGTACTTC CASSPTSGSPHEQYF
TRBD2 NA TRBJ2-2 TRBV6-9 TGTGCCAGCAGTCCGACACTCACTAGCGGGAGACGAGGGGAGCTGTTTTTT CASSPTLTSGRRGELFF
NA once TRBJ2-1 TRBV7-2 TGTGCCAGCAGCTCCCGCTCCTACAATGAGCAGTTCTTC CASSSRSYNEQFF
TRBD2 NA TRBJ2-1 TRBV13 TGTGCCAGCAGCTTAGGCCGAAGGGAGGGGAGGAATGAGCAGTTCTTC CASSLGRREGRNEQFF
TRBD1 NA TRBJ2-1 TRBV4-3 TGCGCCAGCAGCCAAATCCAGGACAGGGGCAATGAGCAGTTCTTC CASSQIQDRGNEQFF
NA few TRBJ1-4 TRBV4-1 TGCGCCAGCAGCAACCGGCCGGGTGAAAAACTGTTTTTT CASSNRPGEKLFF
NA NA TRBJ2-1 TRBV7-6 TGTGCCAGCAGCTTACTAGACAATGAGCAGTTCTTC CASSLLDNEQFF
TRBD1 NA TRBJ1-2 TRBV29-1 TGCAGCGACAAACCGGGACAGGGGTTCTATGGCTACACCTTC CSDKPGQGFYGYTF
TRBD1 NA TRBJ2-7 TRBV9 TGTGCCAGCAGCGTCCGGGACAGGAGCTCCTACGAGCAGTACTTC CASSVRDRSSYEQYF
TRBD2 NA TRBJ2-7 TRBV5-1 TGCGCCAGCAGCTTGGGTCCGGGAGGGCCCTCCTACGAGCAGTACTTC CASSLGPGGPSYEQYF
NA NA TRBJ2-6 TRBV5-4 TGTGCCAGCAGCCTTGATAGCTCTGGGGCCAACGTCCTGACTTTC CASSLDSSGANVLTF
TRBD1 NA TRBJ1-1 TRBV5-6 TGTGCCAGCAGCTCGACAGGGGGGACTGAAGCTTTCTTT CASSSTGGTEAFF
NA NA TRBJ2-5 TRBV5-1 TGCGCCAGCAGCCTAGACTCCCTGGACCAAGAGACCCAGTACTTC CASSLDSLDQETQYF
NA few TRBJ2-7 TRBV27 TGTGCCAGCAGTTCGGCCGGCGGGCCCTACGAGCAGTACTTC CASSSAGGPYEQYF
NA NA TRBJ2-2 TRBV4-2 TGTGCCAGCAGCCAAGCGGCTCAAACCGGGACCGGGGAGCTGTTTTTT CASSQAAQTGTGELFF
NA NA TRBJ1-4 TRBV5-4 TGTGCCAGCAGCTTAGCAGGGGCAACTAATGAAAAACTGTTTTTT CASSLAGATNEKLFF
NA NA TRBJ2-5 TRBV14 TGTGCCAGCAGCCCCGTCCCCCAAGAGACCCAGTACTTC CASSPVPQETQYF
NA once TRBJ2-1 TRBV27 TGTGCCAGCAGTTTATCACGGGACACGTACAATGAGCAGTTCTTC CASSLSRDTYNEQFF
NA NA TRBJ1-2 TRBV10-3 TGTGCCATCAGTGAGTCACGGGGTAACTATGGCTACACCTTC CAISESRGNYGYTF
NA NA TRBJ2-6 TRBV5-5 TGTGCCAGCAGCTCGGGTTCTGGGGCCAACGTCCTGACTTTC CASSSGSGANVLTF
TRBD2 NA TRBJ2-1 TRBV27 TGTGCCAGCAGTTCGCCGACTAGCGGCTACAATGAGCAGTTCTTC CASSSPTSGYNEQFF
NA NA TRBJ2-7 TRBV28 TGTGCCAGCAGTTTTAACGAGCAGTACTTC CASSFNEQYF
TRBD1 NA TRBJ2-1 TRBV7-9 TGTGCCAGCAGCCGAAGCAGGGGGCCAGGTTCCTACAATGAGCAGTTCTTC CASSRSRGPGSYNEQFF
NA NA TRBJ2-1 TRBV2 TGTGCCACCAGGCGGGCCTGGGGTTCCAACAATGAGCAGTTCTTC CATRRAWGSNNEQFF
NA NA TRBJ2-1 TRBV11-3 TGTGCCAGCAGTCCGAAGCGGAACAATGAGCAGTTCTTC CASSPKRNNEQFF
TRBD2 NA TRBJ2-7 TRBV6-5 TGTGCCAGCAGCCCCTCGGTCGGGAGGGCCCATGAGCAGTACTTC CASSPSVGRAHEQYF
NA few TRBJ1-4 TRBV9 TGTGCCAGCAGCGTAGACGGGGGTAATGAAAAACTGTTTTTT CASSVDGGNEKLFF
NA NA TRBJ2-7 TRBV6-5 TGTGCCAGCAGATACGGGACAAAGGCATCCGAGCAGTACTTC CASRYGTKASEQYF